These 21 T cell receptor beta chains originate from one sample sequenced in a study of Ad26.COV2.S vaccination and SARS-CoV-2 variants. Some clones are missing from TCRdb's copy, which holds only in-frame ones; the method was immunoSEQ multiplex PCR. The sample yields over 400,000 clones, 75% to 90% seen once. The sample's treatment: some 20 received Ad26.COV2.S at low or high dose, single or two shots; a few received placebo; per-sample allocation not given. Sampling happened 63 days after the first vaccine or placebo injection. The specimen was peripheral blood, collected in a trial of Ad26.COV2.S vaccine versus placebo. These receptors were obtained from a person aged 18 to 65 who received the Ad26.COV2.S COVID-19 vaccine or a placebo.

The chain couples TRBV5-6 to TRBJ1-1; no firm D call. Trimming cost V 0 bases and J 1 base, with 7 bases left between them. The CDR3 sequence is 14 residues long. CDR1 and CDR2 (germline): SGHDT, YYEEEE. The CDR3 bases are TGTGCCAGCAGCTTGGCACCCTCGAACACTGAAGCTTTCTTT. Translation: CASSLAPSNTEAFF.

This clone was counted only a few times. The chain carries TRBV7-2 and TRBJ2-7; no reliable D call. Trimming removed 4 bases at V and 1 base at J, with 14 bases between. Per germline, CDR1 SGHTA and CDR2 FQGNSA. This CDR3 has 15 amino acids. CDR3 coding DNA: TGTGCCAGCAGCTCCTTTGGACCTAAGTCCTACGAGCAGTACTTC. This sequence encodes CASSSFGPKSYEQYF.

This clone showed up just once. V gene TRBV14 combines with J gene TRBJ2-1, with 8 positions matching TRBD1. Germline trimming cut 3 bases from V and 3 bases from J; bases unmatched to any gene: 7. The length of the CDR3 is 16 residues. Germline CDR1 is SGHDN and CDR2 is FVKESK. The CDR3 nucleotides read TGTGCCAGCAGCCAGCACCGGGACAGGTACTACAATGAGCAGTTCTTC. Its translation: CASSQHRDRYYNEQFF.

The rearrangement joins TRBV5-1 to TRBJ2-3; 7 positions match TRBD2. The CDR3 is 17 amino acids. Germline V CDR1 and CDR2: SGHRS, YFSETQ. With V trimmed by 1 base and J by 2 bases, 10 bases remained unmatched. The CDR3 here is CASSLLAGTTYTDTQYF. The CDR3 DNA is TGCGCCAGCAGCTTGTTAGCAGGGACTACCTACACAGATACGCAGTATTTT. Supplemented by reference TRBV5-1 and TRBJ2-3, the full variable domain reads KAGVTQTPRYLIKTRGQQVTLSCSPISGHRSVSWYQQTPGQGLQFLFEYFSETQRNKGNFPGRFSGRQFSNSRSEMNVSTLELGDSALYLCASSLLAGTTYTDTQYFGPGTRLTVL.

The rearrangement links TRBV19 to TRBJ2-1; a possible D gene is TRBD2 (10 bases). Germline loops: CDR1 LNHDA, CDR2 SQIVND (reference sequence). The V gene lost 6 bases and the J gene lost 2 bases, with 17 bases spanning the gap. This CDR3 region has 16 residues. CDR3 coding DNA: TGTGCCAGTAGCAGCGGGGGGGACAGGGCCTACAATGAGCAGTTCTTC. This encodes CASSSGGDRAYNEQFF.

The J gene is TRBJ2-2, the V gene TRBV7-3; 8 bases match TRBD1. With 7 bases clipped from V and 4 bases from J, the junction kept 5 bases outside the gene matches. The CDR3 runs to 14 residues. The germline gives CDR1 SGHTA, CDR2 FQGTGA. CDR3 nucleotides: TGTGCCAGCAACGACAGGGGATCCACCGGGGAGCTGTTTTTT. This encodes CASNDRGSTGELFF.

V and J are TRBV9 and TRBJ1-2; D call uncertain. Germline V CDR1 and CDR2: SGDLS, YYNGEE. Trimming shortened V by 1 base and J by 4 bases, and 23 bases separated the two germline ends. The CDR3 has 18 residues. CDR3 nucleotide sequence: TGTGCCAGCAGCGTATGGGCCGGGAGCGATCTCTCTCCCTATGGCTACACCTTC. It specifies CASSVWAGSDLSPYGYTF.

The V call is TRBV11-2, the J call TRBJ2-7; TRBD1 is a possible D gene (7 bases). V lost 5 bases and J lost 2, with 13 bases in between. The CDR3 is 14 residues long. From germline, CDR1 is SGHAT and CDR2 FQNNGV. CDR3 in DNA: TGTGCCAGCAGCCCCAGGGGGGCCGCCTACGAGCAGTACGTC. Encoded protein: CASSPRGAAYEQYV.

The chain uses TRBV7-9 and TRBJ1-2; D remains unclear. Germline CDR1 and CDR2: SEHNR and FQNEAQ (reference sequence). Trimming took off 5 bases at V and 5 bases at J, with 9 bases between the two ends. The CDR3 covers 12 residues. The CDR3 loop is CASSQEGYGYTF. DNA of the CDR3: TGTGCCAGCAGCCAAGAGGGATATGGCTACACCTTC.

V is TRBV4-2 and J is TRBJ1-1; the D is unclear. There are 16 residues in the CDR3. The ends were cut back, 5 bases at V and 0 bases at J, with 16 bases in the middle. Germline CDR1 LGHNA, CDR2 YNFKEQ. The DNA of the CDR3 is TGTGCCAGCAGCGAAGGCGGGATGGGAATGAACACTGAAGCTTTCTTT. This sequence encodes CASSEGGMGMNTEAFF.

A single count supports this clone. V and J are TRBV4-3 and TRBJ1-6; a weak D match, TRBD1 (6 bases). V lost 3 bases and J lost 7, with 13 bases in between. The CDR3 loop spans 15 amino acids. Germline loops: CDR1 LGHNA, CDR2 YSLEER. This CDR3 is CASSHLDRPNSPLHF. For the CDR3, the DNA is TGCGCCAGCAGCCACCTGGACAGACCGAATTCACCCCTCCACTTT.

The chain links TRBV9 to TRBJ2-1; TRBD2 is a possible D gene (6 bases). Germline V gene sequence: CDR1 SGDLS, CDR2 YYNGEE. The CDR3 covers 13 residues. Trimming took 7 bases from V and 1 from J, leaving 9 bases between them. The CDR3 loop reads CASGGISYNEQFF. For the CDR3, the DNA is TGTGCCAGCGGCGGGATTTCCTACAATGAGCAGTTCTTC. The whole variable domain, filled in from reference TRBV9 and TRBJ2-1, reads DSGVTQTPKHLITATGQRVTLRCSPRSGDLSVYWYQQSLDQGLQFLIQYYNGEERAKGNILERFSAQQFPDLHSELNLSSLELGDSALYFCASGGISYNEQFFGPGTRLTVL.

The chain has TRBV6-4 and TRBJ2-2; D unclear. The CDR3 sequence is 14 residues long. The germline CDR1 and CDR2 sequences are MRHNA and SNTAGT. The V end was cut by 3 bases, the J end by 4 bases, with 9 bases between. Here the CDR3 reads CASSEETVTGELFF. CDR3 in DNA: TGTGCCAGCAGTGAGGAAACTGTCACCGGGGAGCTGTTTTTT.

The chain uses TRBV5-4 and TRBJ2-3; 10 bases line up with TRBD2. This CDR3 spans 18 amino acids. The V gene's germline CDR1 is SGHNT and CDR2 YYREEE (reference sequence). Trimming removed 5 bases from V and 1 base from J; junction bases left unmatched: 13. CDR3 sequence: CASSPGIAGGLGTDTQYF. The CDR3 DNA sequence: TGTGCCAGCAGTCCCGGGATAGCGGGAGGCCTGGGCACAGATACGCAGTATTTT.

The chain couples TRBV18 to TRBJ1-4, with TRBD1 as a possible D gene (5 bases). V dropped 0 bases and J dropped 4 bases, with 18 bases sitting between them. Looked up from germline, CDR1 is KGHSH and CDR2 is LQKENI. This CDR3 contains 18 residues. CDR3 sequence (DNA): TGTGCCAGCTCACCACCCCCCGGTCCCGAGGGACTTAATGAAAAACTGTTTTTT. Encoded protein: CASSPPPGPEGLNEKLFF.

The rearrangement uses TRBV6-5 and TRBJ2-1, with 12 bases aligning to TRBD2. The CDR3 contains 15 residues. V shed 5 bases, J shed 8 bases, and the junction held 7 bases outside the gene matches. Germline V gene sequence: CDR1 MNHEY, CDR2 SVGAGI. The CDR3 region has the DNA TGTGCCAGCAGTCTCCTAGCGGGAGGGTTCTATGAGCAGTTCTTC. This sequence encodes CASSLLAGGFYEQFF.

This clone appeared a single time. The chain links TRBV2 to TRBJ2-5; possibly TRBD1 for D (6 bases). The length of the CDR3 is 12 residues. Trimming removed 4 bases at V and 5 bases at J, with 8 bases between. CDR1 and CDR2 (germline): SNHLY, FYNNEI. The CDR3 DNA sequence: TGTGCCAGCAGTGGAGGGGGTGAGACCCAGTACTTC. Its protein is CASSGGGETQYF.

The chain employs TRBV11-2 and TRBJ2-7; D is possibly TRBD1 (5 bases). CDR3 length: 14 amino acids. Germline V CDR1 and CDR2: SGHAT, FQNNGV. The V gene lost 2 bases and the J gene lost 7 bases, with 15 bases spanning the gap. The CDR3 nucleotides read TGTGCCAGCAGCTTAATTTTCAGGGTGGGAGAGCAGTACTTC. It is translated as CASSLIFRVGEQYF.

The J gene is TRBJ1-1, the V gene TRBV10-3, with a weak D call TRBD1 (6 bases). V was clipped by 3 bases and J by 10 bases, with 9 bases between them. The germline gives CDR1 ENHRY, CDR2 SYGVKD. This CDR3 contains 11 residues. The CDR3 reads CAISDQGRAFF. CDR3 sequence (DNA): TGTGCCATCAGTGATCAGGGGCGAGCTTTCTTT.

The rearrangement links TRBV5-1 to TRBJ2-7; 12 bases fit TRBD1. Per the germline V gene, CDR1 is SGHRS and CDR2 is YFSETQ. J lost 9 bases, V lost 7 bases, and 11 bases had no gene match. The CDR3 contains 14 residues. The DNA for the CDR3 is TGCGCCAGCGGGACAGGGGGCTTAAAAGAGAGGCAGTACTTC. It is translated as CASGTGGLKERQYF.

This clone has only one observation. V usage is TRBV11-2 and J usage is TRBJ1-1; TRBD1 is a possible D gene (6 bases). This CDR3 contains 15 residues. V dropped 4 bases and J dropped 6 bases, with 18 bases sitting between them. The germline gives CDR1 SGHAT, CDR2 FQNNGV. The chain's CDR3 is CASSSSGGLWAEAFF. CDR3 coding DNA: TGTGCCAGCAGCTCCTCGGGGGGGCTATGGGCTGAAGCTTTCTTT.